This T cell receptor beta chain was sequenced in a study of cytomegalovirus exposure and HLA in healthy donors. Assay used: immunoSEQ multiplex PCR; TCRdb lists only in-frame clones, some missing. The sample has hundreds of thousands of clones, roughly 90% seen once. Trimming left V 0 bases short and J 0 bases short, with 11 bases between. The germline CDR1 and CDR2 sequences are SGHDN and FVKESK. The CDR3 extends over 16 amino acids. Sequencing was performed on PBMCs. The chain joins TRBV14 to TRBJ1-1; TRBD1 is a possible D gene (6 bases). This TCR derives from a woman between 18 and 29 years old in good health and CMV-seronegative. CDR3 amino acids: CASSQDPGEMNTEAFF. In DNA, the CDR3 is TGTGCCAGCAGCCAAGACCCAGGGGAGATGAACACTGAAGCTTTCTTT.